Described below is a single T cell receptor beta chain sequence and its context. The junction shows a germline mismatch at one end, possibly a read error. This record belongs to a study of blood T cells in healthy people across ages. The CDR3 totals 16 residues. A J-beta primer mix and a sample-barcoded 5' primer were used in a second PCR of about 7 to 12 cycles. TCRdb fed the 5' RACE reads into MiXCR, producing one record per CDR3 protein. The sample has 900,000 to 950,000 distinct CDR3 sequences, under 35% seen once; the top ten hold 10%. The sample was also linked to a second study, of T cells of mothers and their children.

The V gene is TRBV12-3 or TRBV12-4, the J gene TRBJ2-3; D is unresolved. This receptor was taken from a woman between 40 and 55 years old in good health. The sample was blood. Here the CDR3 DNA reads TGTGCCAGCAGTTTCTCGGCCGTGGCGACACAAGATGCGCAGTATTTT. It specifies CASSFSAVATQDAQYF.